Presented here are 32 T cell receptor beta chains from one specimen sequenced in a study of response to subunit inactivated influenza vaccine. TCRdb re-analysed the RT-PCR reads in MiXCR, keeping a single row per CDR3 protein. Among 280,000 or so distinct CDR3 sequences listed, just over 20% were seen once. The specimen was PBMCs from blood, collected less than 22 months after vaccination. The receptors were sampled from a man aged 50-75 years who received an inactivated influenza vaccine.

The CDR3: CSARVGGLAAKNIQYF. CDR3 bases: TGCAGTGCTAGGGTCGGAGGACTAGCGGCCAAAAACATTCAGTACTTC. This chain uses TRBV20-1 with TRBJ2-4; 9 bases align to TRBD2. With V trimmed by 3 bases and J by 1 base, 7 bases remained unmatched. This CDR3 region has 16 residues. Looked up from germline, CDR1 is DFQATT and CDR2 is SNEGSKA (reference sequence).

CDR3 sequence: CASSWTDSGNTIYF. The DNA of the CDR3 is TGTGCCAGCAGCTGGACAGACTCTGGAAACACCATATATTTT. The J gene is TRBJ1-3, the V gene TRBV3-1; D perhaps matches TRBD1 (6 bases). CDR1 is LGHDT, CDR2 YNNKEL, per germline (reference sequence). The CDR3 extends over 14 amino acids. Between the trimmed V and J ends, which lost 5 bases and 0 bases, there was a span of 8 bases.

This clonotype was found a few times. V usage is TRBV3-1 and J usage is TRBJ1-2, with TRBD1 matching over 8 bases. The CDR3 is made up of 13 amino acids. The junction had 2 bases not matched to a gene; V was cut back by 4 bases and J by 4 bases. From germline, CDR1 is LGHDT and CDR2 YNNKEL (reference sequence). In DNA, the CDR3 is TGTGCCAGCAGCCCAGGGGGCTTCTATGGCTACACCTTC. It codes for CASSPGGFYGYTF.

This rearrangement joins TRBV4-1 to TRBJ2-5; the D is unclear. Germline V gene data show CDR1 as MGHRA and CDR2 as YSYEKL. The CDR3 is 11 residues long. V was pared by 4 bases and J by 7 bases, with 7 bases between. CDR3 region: CASSREGTQYF. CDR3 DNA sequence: TGCGCCAGCAGCCGGGAAGGGACCCAGTACTTC.

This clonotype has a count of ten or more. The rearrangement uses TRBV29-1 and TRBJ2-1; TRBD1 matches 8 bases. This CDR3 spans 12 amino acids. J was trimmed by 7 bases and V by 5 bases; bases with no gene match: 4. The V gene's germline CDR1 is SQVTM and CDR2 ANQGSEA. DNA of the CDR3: TGCAGCGTTCCAAACAGGGGGAATGAGCAGTTCTTC. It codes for CSVPNRGNEQFF.

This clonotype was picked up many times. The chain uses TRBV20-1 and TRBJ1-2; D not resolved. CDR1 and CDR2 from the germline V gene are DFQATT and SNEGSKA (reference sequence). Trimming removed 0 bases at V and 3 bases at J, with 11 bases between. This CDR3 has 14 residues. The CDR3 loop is CSARDFGDDYGYTF. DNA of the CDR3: TGCAGTGCTAGAGATTTCGGGGATGACTATGGCTACACCTTC.

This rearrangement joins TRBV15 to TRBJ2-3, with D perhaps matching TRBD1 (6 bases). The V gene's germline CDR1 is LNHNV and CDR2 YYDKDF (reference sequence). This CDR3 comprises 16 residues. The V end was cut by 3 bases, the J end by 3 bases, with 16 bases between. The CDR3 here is CATSSATGFFTDTQYF. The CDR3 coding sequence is TGTGCCACCAGCAGCGCTACAGGGTTTTTTACAGATACGCAGTATTTT. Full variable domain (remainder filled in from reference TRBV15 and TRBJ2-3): DAMVIQNPRYQVTQFGKPVTLSCSQTLNHNVMYWYQQKSSQAPKLLFHYYDKDFNNEADTPDNFQSRRPNTSFCFLDIRSPGLGDTAMYLCATSSATGFFTDTQYFGPGTRLTVL.

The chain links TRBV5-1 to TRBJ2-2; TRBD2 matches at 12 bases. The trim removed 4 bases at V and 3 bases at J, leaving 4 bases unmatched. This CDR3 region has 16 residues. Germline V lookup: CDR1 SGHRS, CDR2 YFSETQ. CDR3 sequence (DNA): TGCGCCAGCAGCACGGGACTAGCGGGCTACACCGGGGAGCTGTTTTTT. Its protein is CASSTGLAGYTGELFF.

The CDR3 sequence: CASSYTGQGAEAFF. The DNA of the CDR3 is TGTGCCAGCAGTTACACGGGACAGGGCGCTGAAGCTTTCTTT. The genes are TRBV6-5 and TRBJ1-1; 9 bases agree with TRBD1. The CDR3 sequence is 14 residues long. The J segment lost 6 bases and the V segment lost 2 bases, leaving 4 bases of the junction unmatched. CDR1 is MNHEY and CDR2 is SVGAGI in the germline V gene.

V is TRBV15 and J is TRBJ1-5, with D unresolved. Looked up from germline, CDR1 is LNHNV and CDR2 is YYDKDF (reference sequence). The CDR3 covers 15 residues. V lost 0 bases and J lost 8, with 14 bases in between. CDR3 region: CATSRDVREIKPQHF. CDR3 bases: TGTGCCACCAGCAGAGATGTTCGAGAAATAAAGCCCCAGCATTTT.

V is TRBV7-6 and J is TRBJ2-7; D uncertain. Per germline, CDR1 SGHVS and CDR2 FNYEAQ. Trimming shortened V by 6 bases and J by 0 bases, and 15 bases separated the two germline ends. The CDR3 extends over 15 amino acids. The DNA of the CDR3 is TGTGCCAGCAGTGCGGACGTACCTGACTCCTACGAGCAGTACTTC. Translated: CASSADVPDSYEQYF.

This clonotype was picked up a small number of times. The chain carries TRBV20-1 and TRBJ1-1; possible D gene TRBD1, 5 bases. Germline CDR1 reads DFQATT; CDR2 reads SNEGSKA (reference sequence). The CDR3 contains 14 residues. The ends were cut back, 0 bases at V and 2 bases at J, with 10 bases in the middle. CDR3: CSARDGTSNTEAFF. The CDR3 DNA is TGCAGTGCTAGAGATGGGACGTCAAACACTGAAGCTTTCTTT.

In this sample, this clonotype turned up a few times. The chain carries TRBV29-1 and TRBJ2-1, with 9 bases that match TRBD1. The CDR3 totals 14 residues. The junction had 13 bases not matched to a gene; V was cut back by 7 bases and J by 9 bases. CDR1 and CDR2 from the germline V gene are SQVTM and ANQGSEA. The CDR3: CSGIQGAEGGEQFF. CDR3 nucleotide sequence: TGCAGCGGGATACAGGGGGCGGAGGGGGGTGAGCAGTTCTTC.

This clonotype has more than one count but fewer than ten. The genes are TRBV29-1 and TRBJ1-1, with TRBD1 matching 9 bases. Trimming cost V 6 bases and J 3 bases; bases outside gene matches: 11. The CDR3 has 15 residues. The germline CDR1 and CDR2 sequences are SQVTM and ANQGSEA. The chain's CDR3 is CSVLGTGIGDTEAFF. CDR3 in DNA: TGCAGCGTGCTCGGGACAGGGATTGGGGACACTGAAGCTTTCTTT.

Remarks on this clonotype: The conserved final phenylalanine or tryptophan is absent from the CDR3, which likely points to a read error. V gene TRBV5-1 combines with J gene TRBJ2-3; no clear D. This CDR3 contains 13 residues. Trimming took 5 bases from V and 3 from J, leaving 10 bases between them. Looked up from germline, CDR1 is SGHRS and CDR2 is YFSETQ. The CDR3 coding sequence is TGCGCCAGCAGTCCTTTGGGGACAGATACGCAGTATCTT. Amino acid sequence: CASSPLGTDTQYL.

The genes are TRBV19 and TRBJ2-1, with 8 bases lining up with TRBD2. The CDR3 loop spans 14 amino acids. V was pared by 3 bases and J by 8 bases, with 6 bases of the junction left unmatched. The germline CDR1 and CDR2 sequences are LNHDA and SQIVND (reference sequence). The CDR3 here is CASSIGGVSDEQFF. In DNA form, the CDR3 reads TGTGCCAGTAGTATCGGGGGGGTGAGCGATGAGCAGTTCTTC.

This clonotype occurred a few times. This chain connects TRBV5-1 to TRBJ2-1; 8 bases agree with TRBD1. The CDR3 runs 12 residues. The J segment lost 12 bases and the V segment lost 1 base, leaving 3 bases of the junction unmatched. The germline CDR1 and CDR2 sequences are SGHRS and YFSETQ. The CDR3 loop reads CASSLFGTGQFF. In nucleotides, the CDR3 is TGCGCCAGCAGCTTGTTCGGGACAGGGCAGTTCTTC.

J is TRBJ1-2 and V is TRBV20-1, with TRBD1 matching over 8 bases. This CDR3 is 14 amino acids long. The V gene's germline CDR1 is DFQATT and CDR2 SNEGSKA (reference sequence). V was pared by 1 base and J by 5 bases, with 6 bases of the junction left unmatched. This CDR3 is CSARGGTGPYGYTF. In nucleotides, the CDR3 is TGCAGTGCTAGAGGGGGGACAGGCCCGTATGGCTACACCTTC.

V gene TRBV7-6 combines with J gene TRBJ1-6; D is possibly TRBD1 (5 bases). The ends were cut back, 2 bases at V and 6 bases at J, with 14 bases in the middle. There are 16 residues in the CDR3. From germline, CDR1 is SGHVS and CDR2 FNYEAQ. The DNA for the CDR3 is TGTGCCAGCAGCTTACGTGTGCAGGGTGGTAATTCACCCCTCCACTTT. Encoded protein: CASSLRVQGGNSPLHF.

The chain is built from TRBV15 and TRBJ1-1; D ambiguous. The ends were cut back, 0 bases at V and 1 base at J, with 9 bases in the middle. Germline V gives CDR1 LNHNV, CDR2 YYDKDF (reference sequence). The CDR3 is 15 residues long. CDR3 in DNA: TGTGCCACCAGCAGAGACAGGCTATGGAACACTGAAGCTTTCTTT. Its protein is CATSRDRLWNTEAFF. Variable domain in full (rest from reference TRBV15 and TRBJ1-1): DAMVIQNPRYQVTQFGKPVTLSCSQTLNHNVMYWYQQKSSQAPKLLFHYYDKDFNNEADTPDNFQSRRPNTSFCFLDIRSPGLGDTAMYLCATSRDRLWNTEAFFGQGTRLTVV.

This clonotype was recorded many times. The CDR3 nucleotides read TGTGCCAGTAGTATGGGTCTACAGCCCCAGCATTTT. Encoded protein: CASSMGLQPQHF. V usage is TRBV19 and J usage is TRBJ1-5; unclear D gene. CDR3 length: 12 amino acids. V was trimmed by 3 bases and J by 7 bases, leaving 7 bases between them. CDR1 LNHDA and CDR2 SQIVND come from the germline V gene (reference sequence).

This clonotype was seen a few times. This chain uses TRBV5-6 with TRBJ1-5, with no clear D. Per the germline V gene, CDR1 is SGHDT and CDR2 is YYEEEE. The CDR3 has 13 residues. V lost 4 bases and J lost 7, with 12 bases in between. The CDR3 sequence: CASSRRTEQPQHF. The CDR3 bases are TGTGCCAGCAGCCGCCGGACGGAGCAGCCCCAGCATTTT.

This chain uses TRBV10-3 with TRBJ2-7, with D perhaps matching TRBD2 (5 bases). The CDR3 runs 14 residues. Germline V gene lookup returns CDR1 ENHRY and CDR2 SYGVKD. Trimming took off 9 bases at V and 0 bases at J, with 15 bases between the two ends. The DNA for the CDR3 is TGTGCCATGAGGGAAACCGGGCTCTCCTACGAGCAGTACTTC. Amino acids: CAMRETGLSYEQYF.

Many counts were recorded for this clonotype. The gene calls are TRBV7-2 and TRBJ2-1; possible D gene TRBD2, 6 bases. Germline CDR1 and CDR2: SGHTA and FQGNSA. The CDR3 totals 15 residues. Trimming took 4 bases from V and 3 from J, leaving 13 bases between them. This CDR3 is CASSSPPGVYNEQFF. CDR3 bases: TGTGCCAGCAGCTCCCCCCCGGGGGTCTACAATGAGCAGTTCTTC. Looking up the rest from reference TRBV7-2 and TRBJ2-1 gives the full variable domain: GAGVSQSPSNKVTEKGKDVELRCDPISGHTALYWYRQSLGQGLEFLIYFQGNSAPDKSGLPSDRFSAERTGGSVSTLTIQRTQQEDSAVYLCASSSPPGVYNEQFFGPGTRLTVL.

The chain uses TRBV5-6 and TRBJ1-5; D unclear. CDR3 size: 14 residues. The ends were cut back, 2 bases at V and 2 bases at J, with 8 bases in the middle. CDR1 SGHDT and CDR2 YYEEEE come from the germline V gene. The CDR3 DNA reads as TGTGCCAGCAGCTTTGGCTTGGGCAATCAGCCCCAGCATTTT. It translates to CASSFGLGNQPQHF.

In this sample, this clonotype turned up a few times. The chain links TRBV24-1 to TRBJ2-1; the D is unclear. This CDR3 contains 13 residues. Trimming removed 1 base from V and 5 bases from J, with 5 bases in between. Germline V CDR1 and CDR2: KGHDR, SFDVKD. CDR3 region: CATSDFRDNEQFF. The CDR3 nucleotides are TGTGCCACCAGTGATTTTCGAGACAATGAGCAGTTCTTC.

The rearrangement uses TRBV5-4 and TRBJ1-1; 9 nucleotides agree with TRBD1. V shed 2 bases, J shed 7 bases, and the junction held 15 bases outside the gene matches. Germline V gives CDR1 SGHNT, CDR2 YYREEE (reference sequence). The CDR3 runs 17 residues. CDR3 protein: CASSLQGARSMPNEAFF. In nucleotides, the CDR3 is TGTGCCAGCAGCTTACAGGGGGCGCGGTCGATGCCTAATGAAGCTTTCTTT. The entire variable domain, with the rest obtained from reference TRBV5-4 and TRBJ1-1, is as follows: ETGVTQSPTHLIKTRGQQVTLRCSSQSGHNTVSWYQQALGQGPQFIFQYYREEENGRGNFPPRFSGLQFPNYSSELNVNALELDDSALYLCASSLQGARSMPNEAFFGQGTRLTVV.

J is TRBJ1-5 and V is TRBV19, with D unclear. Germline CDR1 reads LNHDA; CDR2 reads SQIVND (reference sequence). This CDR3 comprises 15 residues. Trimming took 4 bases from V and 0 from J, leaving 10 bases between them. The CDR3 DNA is TGTGCCAGTAGTAGAGCCCAGGTTAGCAATCAGCCCCAGCATTTT. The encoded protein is CASSRAQVSNQPQHF. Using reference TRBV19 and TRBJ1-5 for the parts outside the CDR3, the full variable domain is DGGITQSPKYLFRKEGQNVTLSCEQNLNHDAMYWYRQDPGQGLRLIYYSQIVNDFQKGDIAEGYSVSREKKESFPLTVTSAQKNPTAFYLCASSRAQVSNQPQHFGDGTRLSIL.

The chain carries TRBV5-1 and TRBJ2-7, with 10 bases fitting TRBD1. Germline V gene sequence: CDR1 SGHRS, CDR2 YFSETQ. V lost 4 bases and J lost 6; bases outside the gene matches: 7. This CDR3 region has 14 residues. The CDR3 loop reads CASSLRTGGSEQYF. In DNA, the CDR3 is TGCGCCAGCAGCCTCCGGACAGGGGGGAGCGAGCAGTACTTC.

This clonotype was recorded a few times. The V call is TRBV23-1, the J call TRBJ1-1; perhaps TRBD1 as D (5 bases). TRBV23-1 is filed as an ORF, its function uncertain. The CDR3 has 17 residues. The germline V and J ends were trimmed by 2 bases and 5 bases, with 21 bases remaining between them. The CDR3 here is CASSQLPSRGFRTEAFF. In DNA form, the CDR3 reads TGCGCCAGCAGTCAACTACCTAGCCGGGGCTTTCGGACTGAAGCTTTCTTT.

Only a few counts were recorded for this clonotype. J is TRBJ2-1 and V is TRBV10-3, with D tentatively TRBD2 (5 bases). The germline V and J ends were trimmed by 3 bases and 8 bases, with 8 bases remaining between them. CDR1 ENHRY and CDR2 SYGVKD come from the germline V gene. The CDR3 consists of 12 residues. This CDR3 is CAISETRYEQFF. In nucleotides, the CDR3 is TGTGCCATCAGTGAAACTAGGTATGAGCAGTTCTTC.

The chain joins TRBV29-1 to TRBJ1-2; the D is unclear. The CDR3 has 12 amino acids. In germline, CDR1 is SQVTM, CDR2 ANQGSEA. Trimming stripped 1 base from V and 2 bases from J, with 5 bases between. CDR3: CSVEGSNYGYTF. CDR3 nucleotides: TGCAGCGTTGAAGGCTCGAACTATGGCTACACCTTC.